This is a list of T cell receptor beta chains from one sample in a study of blood T cell repertoires in COVID-19. The protocol was immunoSEQ multiplex PCR, while the TCRdb copy is restricted to in-frame clones and leaves out a portion. The data contain a few hundred thousand clones, roughly nine tenths of them seen just once; the ten biggest clones take up roughly 0.99%. Input material: PBMCs or T cells enriched from blood (not recorded which). These receptors were obtained from a man aged 18 to 30 who had recovered from COVID-19. Both conserved end residues are part of each CDR3. A D gene is named only where the DNA matches it firmly. Only part of the rows carry a size: once, few, many, or a class if the clone is expanded.

clone size,V gene,J gene,D gene,CDR3 DNA,CDR3 protein
-,TRBV27,TRBJ2-1,-,TGTGCCAGCAGTTTAGTTCTGGGGGCAAGGTTCAATGAGCAGTTCTTC,CASSLVLGARFNEQFF
few,TRBV10-2,TRBJ1-2,TRBD1,TGCGCCAGCAGTGAGTCCCGGGACAGGTTTTACGGCTACACCTTC,CASSESRDRFYGYTF
-,TRBV30,TRBJ2-2,-,TGTGCCTCCCAGGACTTTACCGGGGAGCTGTTTTTT,CASQDFTGELFF
-,TRBV7-8,TRBJ1-1,TRBD1,TGTGCCACAGGACAGGGGGCGCGAACTGAAGCTTTCTTT,CATGQGARTEAFF
-,TRBV27,TRBJ2-7,TRBD2,TGTGCCAGCAGTTTTGTGGGGGGGAGTGGTATCGCCGAGCAGTACTTC,CASSFVGGSGIAEQYF
-,TRBV29-1,TRBJ2-1,TRBD2,TGCAGCGTCGACCCCAGACTAGCGGGGACGGGCAATGAGCAGTTCTTC,CSVDPRLAGTGNEQFF
-,TRBV11-1,TRBJ2-1,TRBD2,TGTGCCAGCAGCGGGTCGGGGGGGGCCCTCAATGAGCAGTTCTTC,CASSGSGGALNEQFF
-,TRBV5-4,TRBJ2-3,TRBD2,TGTGCCAGCAGCCTAACGATTGGCGGGGGGAGCACAGATACGCAGTATTTT,CASSLTIGGGSTDTQYF
-,TRBV3-1/TRBV3-2,TRBJ1-6,-,TGTGCCAGCAGCCCGTTCGGGATGACTAATTCACCCCTCCACTTT,CASSPFGMTNSPLHF
-,TRBV7-9,TRBJ1-1,-,TGTGCCAGCAGCTCCTATAACCTCAGGCGAACTTACACTGAAGCTTTCTTT,CASSSYNLRRTYTEAFF
-,TRBV15,TRBJ1-1,-,TGTGCCACCGGGGAGTCTGAAGCTTTCTTT,CATGESEAFF
-,TRBV7-3,TRBJ2-2,-,TGTGCCAGCAGCCCGTCGGGAGACACCGGGGAGCTGTTTTTT,CASSPSGDTGELFF
-,TRBV5-4,TRBJ2-3,TRBD1,TGTGCCAGCAGCTTGGCGGGACAGACAGATACGCAGTATTTT,CASSLAGQTDTQYF
-,TRBV19,TRBJ2-7,TRBD1,TGTGCCAGTAGCCCACACCTAGGTGACAGGGGGTACTACGAGCAGTACTTC,CASSPHLGDRGYYEQYF
-,TRBV7-3,TRBJ2-2,TRBD2,TGTGCCAGCAAATTATCGGGAGGGCACACCGGGGAGCTGTTTTTT,CASKLSGGHTGELFF
-,TRBV7-6,TRBJ1-4,TRBD1,TGTGCCAGCAGCCTGACAGGGGGCGCGGGTCTGGAAGAAAAACTGTTTTTT,CASSLTGGAGLEEKLFF
-,TRBV5-1,TRBJ2-2,-,TGCGCCAGCAGCCCTGGGACACAATCACGGAACACCGGGGAGCTGTTTTTT,CASSPGTQSRNTGELFF
-,TRBV27,TRBJ1-5,-,TGTGCCAGCAGTTTTACAGCAAATCAGCCCCAGCATTTT,CASSFTANQPQHF
-,TRBV9,TRBJ2-7,-,TGTGCCAGCAGCCAGGGGCTAGAGTCTTACGAGCAGTACTTC,CASSQGLESYEQYF
-,TRBV9,TRBJ1-3,TRBD1,TGTGCCAGCAGCGTAGATGGGACAGGTGGGAGGAACACCATATATTTT,CASSVDGTGGRNTIYF
once,TRBV5-4,TRBJ2-3,TRBD2,TGTGCCAGCAGACCTATCTCGGGAGGGGGAAGCACAGATACGCAGTATTTT,CASRPISGGGSTDTQYF
-,TRBV7-6,TRBJ2-7,-,TGTGCCAGCAGCGCAGGGGGACTAGACGCTAACGAGCAGTACTTC,CASSAGGLDANEQYF
-,TRBV6-4,TRBJ1-2,TRBD1,TGTGCCAGCAGTGACCGGACAGGCTATGGCTACACCTTC,CASSDRTGYGYTF
-,TRBV2,TRBJ2-3,TRBD1,TGTGCCAGCAGTGATCCCACAGGGGGTGGCACAGATACGCAGTATTTT,CASSDPTGGGTDTQYF
once,TRBV19,TRBJ1-5,-,TGTGCCAGTACCATGGGGGGGGTTCAGCCCCAGCATTTT,CASTMGGVQPQHF
-,TRBV6-4,TRBJ1-5,-,TGTGCCAGCAGTGACTCCCTAAGAGCCGGGCCCCAGCATTTT,CASSDSLRAGPQHF
-,TRBV28,TRBJ1-4,-,TGTGCCAGCAGCCCAGATACCGACAGGTTTCGTAATGAAAAACTGTTTTTT,CASSPDTDRFRNEKLFF
-,TRBV9,TRBJ2-1,TRBD2,TGTGCCAGCAGCCCTAGCGGGAGCTACAATGAGCAGTTCTTC,CASSPSGSYNEQFF
-,TRBV25-1,TRBJ1-5,-,TGTGCCAGCAGTGGACTGTATAGCAATCAGCCCCAGCATTTT,CASSGLYSNQPQHF
-,TRBV7-9,TRBJ2-5,TRBD1,TGTGCCAGCAGCTTACCGGACAGGGAAATATTAGAGACCCAGTACTTC,CASSLPDREILETQYF
once,TRBV9,TRBJ2-2,TRBD1,TGTGCCAGCAGCACCAAGGACAGGGTGTTCACCGGGGAGCTGTTTTTT,CASSTKDRVFTGELFF
-,TRBV4-1,TRBJ2-1,TRBD2,TGCGCCAGCAGCCAAGGTAGCGGGGGCCTCAATGAGCAGTTCTTC,CASSQGSGGLNEQFF
once,TRBV9,TRBJ2-1,-,TGTGCCAGCAGCCCCCAGGGTGGGTCTTCCCACAATGAGCAGTTCTTC,CASSPQGGSSHNEQFF
-,TRBV18,TRBJ1-1,TRBD1,TGTGCCAGCTCACCAAAGAGACAGGGAGGTTCTGAAGCTTTCTTT,CASSPKRQGGSEAFF
-,TRBV24-1,TRBJ2-1,-,TGTGCCACCAGTGGGACACTGACAAGGGATGAGCAGTTCTTC,CATSGTLTRDEQFF
-,TRBV30,TRBJ2-6,-,TGTGCCTGGAGTGTACAATTCTCTGGGGCCAACGTCCTGACTTTC,CAWSVQFSGANVLTF
-,TRBV5-1,TRBJ2-3,TRBD1,TGCGCCAGCAGCATGGGACAGGGGGACACAGATACGCAGTATTTT,CASSMGQGDTDTQYF
-,TRBV2,TRBJ1-4,-,TGTGCCAGCAGGGACAGCCTTACTGCAACTAATGAAAAACTGTTTTTT,CASRDSLTATNEKLFF
-,TRBV7-8,TRBJ1-2,TRBD1,TGTGCCAGCAGCCCCGACAGGGGGCAAGGCTACACCTTC,CASSPDRGQGYTF
-,TRBV7-3,TRBJ1-1,-,TGTGCCAGCAGCTTACTCGGCGGTAACACTGAAGCTTTCTTT,CASSLLGGNTEAFF
-,TRBV2,TRBJ1-2,-,TGTGCCAGCAGGACAGTTGGCTACACCTTC,CASRTVGYTF
once,TRBV7-2,TRBJ2-7,TRBD2,TGTGCCAGCAGCTTAGCGGGACTAGCGGGAGTCGGCTACGAGCAGTACTTC,CASSLAGLAGVGYEQYF
-,TRBV2,TRBJ2-2,-,TGTGCCAGCAGCACCGGGACTGCTACCGGGGAGCTGTTTTTT,CASSTGTATGELFF
few,TRBV6-5,TRBJ1-1,-,TGTGCCAGCAGTTCTCAGGGTGACACTGAAGCTTTCTTT,CASSSQGDTEAFF
-,TRBV6-5,TRBJ2-1,TRBD1,TGTGCCAGCAGCCGACAGGGGGCACATGAGCAGTTCTTC,CASSRQGAHEQFF
-,TRBV12-3/TRBV12-4,TRBJ1-2,TRBD1,TGTGCGTCGCAGGGGGGCGAAGTCTATGGCTACACCTTC,CASQGGEVYGYTF
-,TRBV5-6,TRBJ2-2,TRBD2,TGTGCCAGCAGCTTGAATGGGGTAGCGGGGAGGACCGGGGAGCTGTTTTTT,CASSLNGVAGRTGELFF
once,TRBV27,TRBJ1-1,-,TGTGCCAGCAACATCCAGGGAAACCCCCGGGACACTGAAGCTTTCTTT,CASNIQGNPRDTEAFF
-,TRBV7-2,TRBJ2-7,-,TGTGCCAGCTCCCGGGACACCAGCAGCTCCTACGAGCAGTACTTC,CASSRDTSSSYEQYF
-,TRBV7-9,TRBJ2-3,-,TGTGCCAGCAGCTTAGCCATAGACAGAGATATCACAGATACGCAGTATTTT,CASSLAIDRDITDTQYF
once,TRBV6-5,TRBJ1-6,-,TGTGCCAGCAGTTACTCGCGGTCACCCCTCCACTTT,CASSYSRSPLHF
-,TRBV7-9,TRBJ1-5,-,TGTGCCAGCAGCTTTGACAGCATCTACCAGCATTTT,CASSFDSIYQHF
few,TRBV7-9,TRBJ1-2,-,TGTGCCAGCAGCTTAGGAGCTGGGGGCCATGGCTACACCTTC,CASSLGAGGHGYTF
-,TRBV19,TRBJ1-2,TRBD1,TGTGCCAGTATCCGGCAGGGGGCGAGCTATGGCTACACCTTC,CASIRQGASYGYTF
-,TRBV9,TRBJ1-5,-,TGTGCCAGCAGCGTAGTCCCGGGAGACAATCAGCCCCAGCATTTT,CASSVVPGDNQPQHF